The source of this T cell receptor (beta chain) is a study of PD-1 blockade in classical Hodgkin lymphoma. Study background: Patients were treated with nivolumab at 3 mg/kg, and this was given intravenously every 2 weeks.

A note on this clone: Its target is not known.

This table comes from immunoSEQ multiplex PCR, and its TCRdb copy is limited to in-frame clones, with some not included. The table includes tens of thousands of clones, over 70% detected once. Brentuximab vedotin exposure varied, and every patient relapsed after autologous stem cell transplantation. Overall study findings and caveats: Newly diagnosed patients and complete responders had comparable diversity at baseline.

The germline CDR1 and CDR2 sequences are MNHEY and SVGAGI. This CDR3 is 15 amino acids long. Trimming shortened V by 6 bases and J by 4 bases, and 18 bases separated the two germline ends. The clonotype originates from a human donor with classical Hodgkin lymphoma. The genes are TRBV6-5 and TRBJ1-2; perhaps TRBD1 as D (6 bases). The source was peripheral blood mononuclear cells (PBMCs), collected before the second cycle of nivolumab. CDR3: CASRPVGARPYGYTF. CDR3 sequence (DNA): TGTGCCAGCAGGCCCGTGGGGGCGCGCCCCTATGGCTACACCTTC.